A selection of T cell receptor beta chains follows, all from one sample in a study of control samples from healthy donors and cancer patients. The data were produced by immunoSEQ multiplex PCR, yet TCRdb's version contains in-frame clones alone and is incomplete. The table records about 60,000 clones, around nine tenths of them present only once. The sample comprised PBMCs. These receptors were taken from a woman in her forties or fifties with colorectal cancer. Each CDR3 is given with its conserved first and last residue. The D gene is left open where the match is weak. Clone sizes are given selectively: once, few, many, or a class where the clone is expanded.

clone_size: .
v_call: TRBV27
d_call: TRBD1
j_call: TRBJ1-2
cdr3_aa: CASRGTAKGGYTF
cdr3_nt: TGTGCCAGCAGGGGGACAGCAAAGGGTGGCTACACCTTC

clone_size: .
v_call: TRBV29-1
d_call: .
j_call: TRBJ1-2
cdr3_aa: CSVESEGSVRGYTF
cdr3_nt: TGCAGCGTTGAATCGGAAGGGTCGGTTAGGGGCTACACCTTC

clone_size: .
v_call: TRBV9
d_call: .
j_call: TRBJ1-5
cdr3_aa: CASSAGLREPQHF
cdr3_nt: TGTGCCAGCAGCGCGGGCCTTCGGGAGCCCCAGCATTTT

clone_size: .
v_call: TRBV2
d_call: TRBD1
j_call: TRBJ1-2
cdr3_aa: CASSVQGAREYNYGYTF
cdr3_nt: TGTGCCAGCAGTGTTCAGGGGGCCAGAGAGTATAACTATGGCTACACCTTC

clone_size: .
v_call: TRBV28
d_call: TRBD1
j_call: TRBJ2-7
cdr3_aa: CASRTLDRAYEQYF
cdr3_nt: TGTGCCAGCAGAACCTTGGACAGGGCCTACGAGCAGTACTTC

clone_size: .
v_call: TRBV30
d_call: .
j_call: TRBJ2-5
cdr3_aa: CAWTRTQETQYF
cdr3_nt: TGTGCCTGGACACGCACCCAAGAGACCCAGTACTTC

clone_size: .
v_call: TRBV27
d_call: .
j_call: TRBJ2-5
cdr3_aa: CASSLSPQGETQYF
cdr3_nt: TGTGCCAGCAGTTTATCTCCCCAAGGAGAGACCCAGTACTTC

clone_size: once
v_call: TRBV19
d_call: .
j_call: TRBJ2-7
cdr3_aa: CASSTQGGSYEQYF
cdr3_nt: TGTGCCAGTAGTACACAGGGTGGCTCCTACGAGCAGTACTTC

clone_size: once
v_call: TRBV12-3/TRBV12-4
d_call: .
j_call: TRBJ1-1
cdr3_aa: CASSLIRDTEAFF
cdr3_nt: TGTGCCAGCTCTCTCATCAGGGACACTGAAGCTTTCTTT

clone_size: .
v_call: TRBV5-4
d_call: .
j_call: TRBJ2-7
cdr3_aa: CASSSRSPAGLGEQYF
cdr3_nt: TGTGCCAGCAGCTCCCGTTCTCCGGCCGGGCTAGGCGAGCAGTACTTC

clone_size: .
v_call: TRBV2
d_call: .
j_call: TRBJ2-5
cdr3_aa: CASSGLRETQYF
cdr3_nt: TGTGCCAGCAGTGGACTACGAGAGACCCAGTACTTC

clone_size: .
v_call: TRBV7-2
d_call: .
j_call: TRBJ2-7
cdr3_aa: CASSSSSVFEQYF
cdr3_nt: TGTGCCAGCAGCTCCTCCTCTGTGTTCGAGCAGTACTTC

clone_size: .
v_call: TRBV7-6
d_call: .
j_call: TRBJ2-1
cdr3_aa: CASSSFLGNEQFF
cdr3_nt: TGTGCCAGCAGCTCATTTTTGGGCAATGAGCAGTTCTTC

clone_size: .
v_call: TRBV6-5
d_call: .
j_call: TRBJ2-1
cdr3_aa: CASGAGTPIYNEQFF
cdr3_nt: TGTGCCAGCGGAGCCGGGACTCCAATATACAATGAGCAGTTCTTC

clone_size: .
v_call: TRBV7-8
d_call: .
j_call: TRBJ1-3
cdr3_aa: CASSLTGSGNTIYF
cdr3_nt: TGTGCCAGCAGCTTAACGGGCTCTGGAAACACCATATATTTT

clone_size: .
v_call: TRBV12-5
d_call: .
j_call: TRBJ1-3
cdr3_aa: CASGLRSPGNTIYF
cdr3_nt: TGTGCTAGTGGTTTGAGGAGCCCTGGAAACACCATATATTTT

clone_size: few
v_call: TRBV15
d_call: .
j_call: TRBJ2-5
cdr3_aa: CATSREGWGLGETQYF
cdr3_nt: TGTGCCACCAGCAGAGAGGGATGGGGGCTGGGTGAGACCCAGTACTTC

clone_size: once
v_call: TRBV10-3
d_call: .
j_call: TRBJ2-3
cdr3_aa: CAISGAAELTSTQYF
cdr3_nt: TGTGCCATCAGTGGAGCGGCTGAGCTCACGAGTACGCAGTATTTT

clone_size: .
v_call: TRBV3-1/TRBV3-2
d_call: .
j_call: TRBJ2-7
cdr3_aa: CASSQRPGEQYF
cdr3_nt: TGTGCCAGCAGCCAACGCCCGGGTGAGCAGTACTTC

clone_size: once
v_call: TRBV7-9
d_call: .
j_call: TRBJ1-1
cdr3_aa: CASSLKGVNTEAFF
cdr3_nt: TGTGCCAGCAGCTTAAAGGGTGTGAACACTGAAGCTTTCTTT

clone_size: .
v_call: TRBV12-3/TRBV12-4
d_call: .
j_call: TRBJ2-5
cdr3_aa: CASSFAQETQYF
cdr3_nt: TGTGCCAGCAGTTTCGCCCAAGAGACCCAGTACTTC

clone_size: .
v_call: TRBV28
d_call: .
j_call: TRBJ1-2
cdr3_aa: CASSETGTSDYGYTF
cdr3_nt: TGTGCCAGCAGTGAAACCGGGACATCGGACTATGGCTACACCTTC